This T cell receptor beta chain was recovered during a study of blood T cell repertoires in COVID-19. Whole-study context: Sites in the United States, Italy and Spain provided acute and convalescent COVID-19 samples.

The CDR3 is 13 amino acids. Germline assignment: CDR1 MDHEN and CDR2 SYDVKM. Trimming cost V 5 bases and J 2 bases; bases outside gene matches: 1. Assay: immunoSEQ multiplex PCR; the TCRdb copy retains only in-frame clones and omits some. The sample yields around 62,000 clones, roughly 90% seen once. The sequence was obtained from a human donor in a cohort sampled during active COVID-19. Sequences were obtained from peripheral blood. The V call is TRBV28, the J call TRBJ2-5; 8 nucleotides agree with TRBD2. The CDR3 loop reads CASSTSGQETQYF. The CDR3 coding sequence is TGTGCCAGCAGTACTAGCGGACAAGAGACCCAGTACTTC.